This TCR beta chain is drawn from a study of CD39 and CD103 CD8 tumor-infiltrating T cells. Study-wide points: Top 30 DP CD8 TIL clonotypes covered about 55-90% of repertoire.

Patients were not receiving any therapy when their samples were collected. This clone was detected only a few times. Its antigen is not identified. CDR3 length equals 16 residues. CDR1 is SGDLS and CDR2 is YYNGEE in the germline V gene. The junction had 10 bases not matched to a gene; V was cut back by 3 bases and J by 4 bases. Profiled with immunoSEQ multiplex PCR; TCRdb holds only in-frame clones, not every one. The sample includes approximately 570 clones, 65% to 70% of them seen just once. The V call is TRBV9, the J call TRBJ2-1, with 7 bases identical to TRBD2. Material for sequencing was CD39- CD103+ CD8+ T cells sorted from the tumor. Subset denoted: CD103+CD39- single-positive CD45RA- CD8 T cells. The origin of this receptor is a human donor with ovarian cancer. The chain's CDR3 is CASSGGMGGLYNEQFF. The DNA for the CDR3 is TGTGCCAGCAGCGGTGGGATGGGAGGGCTGTACAATGAGCAGTTCTTC.